This TCR beta chain was obtained from a study of graft-versus-host responses after intestinal transplantation. Turning to the study itself: Anti-thymocyte globulin induction was given to all recipients, followed by tacrolimus and steroids for 3 to 4 years. The study's findings and limits: Peak circulating GvH clone levels were associated with early post-transplant HvG declines. GvH clones detected in recipient marrow included some appearing first in ileum or blood.

V lost 4 bases to trimming and J lost 4 bases; unmatched junction nucleotides: 13. The V gene's germline CDR1 is SGHRS and CDR2 YFSETQ. CDR3 length: 17 amino acids. In regard to this clone: Its antigen is still unknown.

Some clones are missing from TCRdb's copy, which holds only in-frame ones; the method was immunoSEQ multiplex PCR. The table records roughly 92,000 clones, approximately 90% of them present only once. The TCR sequence derives from a human donor who was the organ donor for an intestinal transplant. J is TRBJ2-1 and V is TRBV5-1, with 8 nucleotides matching TRBD2. The sequencing here drew on unstimulated CD4+ T cells sorted from spleen or lymph node cells, taken before transplant. In DNA form, the CDR3 reads TGCGCCAGCAGCCTTACCCCGACTCTAGCGGGTTACAATGAGCAGTTCTTC. As protein: CASSLTPTLAGYNEQFF.